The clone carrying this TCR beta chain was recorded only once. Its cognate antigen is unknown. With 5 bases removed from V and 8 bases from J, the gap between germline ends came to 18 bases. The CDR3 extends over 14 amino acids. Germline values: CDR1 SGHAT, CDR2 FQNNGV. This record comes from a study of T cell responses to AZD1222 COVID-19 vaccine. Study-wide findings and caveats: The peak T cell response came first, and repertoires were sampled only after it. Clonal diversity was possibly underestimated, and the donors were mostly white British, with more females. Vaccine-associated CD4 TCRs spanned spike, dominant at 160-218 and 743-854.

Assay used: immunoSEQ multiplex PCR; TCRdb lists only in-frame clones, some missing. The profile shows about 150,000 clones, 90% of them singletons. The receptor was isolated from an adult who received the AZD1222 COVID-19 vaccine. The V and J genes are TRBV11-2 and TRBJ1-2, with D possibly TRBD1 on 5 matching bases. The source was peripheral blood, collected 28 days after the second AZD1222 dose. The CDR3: CASSTSGGADGYTF. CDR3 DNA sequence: TGTGCCAGCAGCACCTCCGGAGGGGCAGACGGCTACACCTTC.